This T cell receptor beta chain was sequenced during a study of T cell changes during pregnancy in multiple sclerosis (dated by TCRdb to the late 2010s). About the study as a whole: The study looked at changes in the T cell repertoire across pregnancy in women with multiple sclerosis.

The CDR3 measures 14 amino acids from cysteine to phenylalanine. Solely the CDR3 DNA is kept, with 42 bases framed from the first base. CDR1 and CDR2 are read off the germline V gene as SGHTA and FQGTGA. V is cut by 2 bases and J by 5 bases, and the space between the germline ends is 12 bases. To note about this clone: Its recognized antigen is unknown. No much larger clone is present one base from it, and per-base qualities are unavailable.

The method was the immunoSEQ multiplex PCR assay. Not all clones reach the TCRdb copy of this immuneACCESS table, which keeps in-frame sequences only. Checked studies attribute under half of the gap to unresolved V genes and leave the rest unexplained. For this sample the table gives roughly 60,000 clones, of which 75% to 90% were detected only once. Of the sample, 0.5% to 0.75% is held by the ten largest clones. The source of this sequence is a female donor with multiple sclerosis, enrolled in a pregnancy study. Source: CD4+ T cells from peripheral blood mononuclear cells, taken in the first trimester of pregnancy. The chain joins TRBV7-3 to TRBJ1-1; 5 matching bases give a weak D call of TRBD1. Here is the DNA: TGTGCCAGCAGCTTAGACAATCGGGGGACTGAAGCTTTCTTT. This encodes CASSLDNRGTEAFF.